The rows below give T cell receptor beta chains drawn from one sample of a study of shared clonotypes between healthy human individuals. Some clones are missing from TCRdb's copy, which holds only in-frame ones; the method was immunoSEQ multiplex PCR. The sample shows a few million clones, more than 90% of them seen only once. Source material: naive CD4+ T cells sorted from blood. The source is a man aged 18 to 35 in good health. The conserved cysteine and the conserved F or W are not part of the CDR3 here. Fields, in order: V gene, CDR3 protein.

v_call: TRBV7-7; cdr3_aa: ASSLAAASEQF
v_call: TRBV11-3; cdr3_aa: ASSLYRDRLIGYT
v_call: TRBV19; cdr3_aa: ASSRAHSYEQY
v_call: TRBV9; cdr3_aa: ASSVDLNGYEQY
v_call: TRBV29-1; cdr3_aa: SAAGTGVTGELF
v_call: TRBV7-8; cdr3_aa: ASTHNTGKNTEAF
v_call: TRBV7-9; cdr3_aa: ASTFDRFQETQY
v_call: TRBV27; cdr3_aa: ASRTRDRGPGGYT
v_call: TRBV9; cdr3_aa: ASSPRQGELTDTQY
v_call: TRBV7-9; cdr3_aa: ASSLAGGFEQF
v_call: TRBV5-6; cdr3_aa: ASSLDGQSGTDTQY
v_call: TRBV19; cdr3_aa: ASSIQPWGQPQH
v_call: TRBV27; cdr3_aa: ASSLSRNTEAF
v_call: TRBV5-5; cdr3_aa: ASSGGQGNQPQH
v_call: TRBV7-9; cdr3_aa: ASSLDGGISTDTQY
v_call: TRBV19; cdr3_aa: ASSTTGYDSPLH
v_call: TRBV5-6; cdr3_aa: ASSLGVGTEAF
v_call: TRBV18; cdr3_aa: ASSGTSGGTFQETQY
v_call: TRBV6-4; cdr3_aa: ASRSGRGGGIY
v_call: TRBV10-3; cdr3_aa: ATSGLAGLSDEQF
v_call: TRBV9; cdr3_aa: ASSPEGRAEQPQH
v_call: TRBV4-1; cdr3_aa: ASSQQAASGAYEQY
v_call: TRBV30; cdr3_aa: AWSDSGDTQY
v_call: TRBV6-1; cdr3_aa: ASSERSSYGYQETQY
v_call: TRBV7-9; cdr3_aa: ASSLGSSTDTQY
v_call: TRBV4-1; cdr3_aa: ASSQGTRQANTGELF
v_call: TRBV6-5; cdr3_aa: ASSSGTSRETQY
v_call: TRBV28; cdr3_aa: ASSFYQETQY
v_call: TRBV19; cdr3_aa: ASSIVGENQPQH
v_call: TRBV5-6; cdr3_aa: ASSTTGTYEQY
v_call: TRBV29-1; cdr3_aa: SVEGVNTEAF
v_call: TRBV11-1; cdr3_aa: AWDGPGAANYGYT
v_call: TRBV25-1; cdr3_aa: ASSDWVQTAEAF
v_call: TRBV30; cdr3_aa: AWSVNRGNSPLH
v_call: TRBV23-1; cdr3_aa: ASSQSKTERGYT